In its sample, the clone carrying this T cell receptor beta chain was seen many times. Treg sorting used a CD4+CD25+CD127-/low gate. TCRdb re-called the 5' RACE reads through MiXCR, storing one row per CDR3 protein. The sample lists 35,000 to 50,000 distinct CDR3 sequences; 22% were seen once. The J segment lost 8 bases and the V segment lost 3 bases, leaving 3 bases of the junction unmatched. This CDR3 region has 13 residues. Germline values: CDR1 SGDLS, CDR2 YYNGEE. Sequencing was carried out using Tregs sorted from blood. The chain is built from TRBV9 and TRBJ2-1; 9 bases line up with TRBD2. The TCR sequence derives from a female donor with breast cancer. CDR3 region: CASSGGRVYEQFF. The CDR3 DNA follows: TGTGCCAGCAGCGGCGGGAGGGTCTATGAGCAGTTCTTC.